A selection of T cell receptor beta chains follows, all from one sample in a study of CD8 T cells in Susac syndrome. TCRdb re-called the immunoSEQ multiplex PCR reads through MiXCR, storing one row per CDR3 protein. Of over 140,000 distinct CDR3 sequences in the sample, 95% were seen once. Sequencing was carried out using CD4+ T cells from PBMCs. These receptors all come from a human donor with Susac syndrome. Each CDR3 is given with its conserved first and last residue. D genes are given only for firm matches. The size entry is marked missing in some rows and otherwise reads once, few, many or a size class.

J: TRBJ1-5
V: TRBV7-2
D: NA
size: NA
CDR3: CASSFYSSGQPQHF
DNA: TGTGCCAGCAGCTTTTACAGTTCAGGGCAGCCCCAGCATTTT

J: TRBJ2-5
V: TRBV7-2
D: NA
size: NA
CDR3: CASSSSGGQAQYF
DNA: TGTGCCAGCAGCTCCTCCGGGGGGCAGGCCCAGTACTTC

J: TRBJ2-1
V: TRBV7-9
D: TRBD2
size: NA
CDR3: CASSLGTSGRNEQFF
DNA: TGTGCCAGCAGCTTGGGGACTAGCGGGAGAAATGAGCAGTTCTTC

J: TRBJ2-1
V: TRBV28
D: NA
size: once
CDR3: CATGVGYNEQFF
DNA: TGTGCCACAGGGGTGGGGTACAATGAGCAGTTCTTC

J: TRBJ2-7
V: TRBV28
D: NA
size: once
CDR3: CASSRDTGSDEQYF
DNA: TGTGCCAGCAGCCGGGACACAGGGAGTGACGAGCAGTACTTC

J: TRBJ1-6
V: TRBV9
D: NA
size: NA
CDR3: CASSASTAPAEYNSPLHF
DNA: TGTGCCAGCAGCGCCTCGACCGCGCCGGCTGAATATAATTCACCCCTCCACTTT

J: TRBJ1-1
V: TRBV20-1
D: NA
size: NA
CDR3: CSARSGYDEAFF
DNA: TGCAGTGCTAGATCCGGGTACGATGAAGCTTTCTTT

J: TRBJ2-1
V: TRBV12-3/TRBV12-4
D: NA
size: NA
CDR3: CASSFGRSPYNEQFF
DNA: TGTGCCAGCAGTTTTGGTAGATCTCCCTACAATGAGCAGTTCTTC

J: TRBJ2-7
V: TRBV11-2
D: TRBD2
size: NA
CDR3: CASRPSGVAEQYF
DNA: TGTGCCAGCCGCCCTAGCGGAGTCGCCGAGCAGTACTTC

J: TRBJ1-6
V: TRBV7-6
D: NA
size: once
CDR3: CASSFGKESPLHF
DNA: TGTGCCAGCAGCTTTGGGAAGGAATCACCCCTCCACTTT

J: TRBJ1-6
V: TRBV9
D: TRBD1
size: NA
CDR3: CASSPGSGGSPLHF
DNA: TGTGCCAGCAGCCCCGGGTCAGGGGGGTCACCCCTCCACTTT

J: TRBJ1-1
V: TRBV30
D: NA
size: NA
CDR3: CAWSVQAESEAFF
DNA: TGTGCCTGGAGTGTACAGGCTGAGTCTGAAGCTTTCTTT

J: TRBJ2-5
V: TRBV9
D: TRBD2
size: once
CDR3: CASSVGWGGQETQYF
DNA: TGTGCCAGCAGCGTAGGTTGGGGGGGTCAAGAGACCCAGTACTTC

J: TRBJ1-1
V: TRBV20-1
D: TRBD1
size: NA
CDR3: CSAGRTGRNTEAFF
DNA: TGCAGTGCCGGCAGGACAGGGCGGAACACTGAAGCTTTCTTT

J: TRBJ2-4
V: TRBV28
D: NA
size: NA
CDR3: CASSLRTTKNIQYF
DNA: TGTGCCAGCAGTTTACGGACAACCAAAAACATTCAGTACTTC

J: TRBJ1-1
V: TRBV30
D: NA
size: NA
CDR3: CAWSPRQAEAFF
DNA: TGTGCCTGGAGTCCCAGACAGGCTGAAGCTTTCTTT

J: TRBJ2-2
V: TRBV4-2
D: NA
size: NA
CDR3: CASSQDRGDTGELFF
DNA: TGTGCCAGCAGCCAAGATCGCGGGGACACCGGGGAGCTGTTTTTT

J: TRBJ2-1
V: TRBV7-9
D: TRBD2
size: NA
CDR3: CASSFSRGSLINEQFF
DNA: TGTGCCAGCAGCTTCTCGCGGGGGTCCCTAATAAATGAGCAGTTCTTC

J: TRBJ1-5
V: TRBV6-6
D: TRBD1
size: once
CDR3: CASSGTGNNQPQHF
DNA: TGTGCCAGCAGCGGGACAGGGAACAATCAGCCCCAGCATTTT

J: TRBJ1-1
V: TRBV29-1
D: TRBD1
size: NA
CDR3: CSVSTGMNTEAFF
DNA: TGCAGCGTTTCGACAGGGATGAACACTGAAGCTTTCTTT

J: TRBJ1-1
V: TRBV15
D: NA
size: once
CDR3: CATSRGERLATEAFF
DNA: TGTGCCACCAGCAGAGGCGAACGGTTGGCCACTGAAGCTTTCTTT

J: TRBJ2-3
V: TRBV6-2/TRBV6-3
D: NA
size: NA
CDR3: CASSSEDTQYF
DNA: TGTGCCAGCAGTTCAGAGGATACGCAGTATTTT

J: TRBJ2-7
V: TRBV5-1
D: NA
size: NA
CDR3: CASSKTGFYEQYF
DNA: TGCGCCAGCAGCAAGACAGGTTTCTACGAGCAGTACTTC

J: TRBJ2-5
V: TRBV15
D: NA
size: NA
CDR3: CATRPAAGETQYF
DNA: TGTGCCACCAGGCCCGCGGCGGGGGAGACCCAGTACTTC

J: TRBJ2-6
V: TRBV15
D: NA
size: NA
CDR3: CATSSGGNVLTF
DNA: TGTGCCACCAGCAGTGGGGGGAACGTCCTGACTTTC

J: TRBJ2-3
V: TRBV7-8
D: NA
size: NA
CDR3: CASSFETGFTDTQYF
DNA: TGTGCCAGCAGCTTCGAAACAGGATTCACAGATACGCAGTATTTT

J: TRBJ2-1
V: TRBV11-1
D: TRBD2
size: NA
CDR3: CASSPRSRETASGYSYNEQFF
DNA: TGTGCCAGCAGCCCACGTAGCAGGGAGACGGCTAGCGGTTACTCCTACAATGAGCAGTTCTTC

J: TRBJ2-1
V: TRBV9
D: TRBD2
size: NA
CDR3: CASSQRRTSGFNEQFF
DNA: TGTGCCAGCAGCCAACGACGGACTAGCGGGTTCAATGAGCAGTTCTTC

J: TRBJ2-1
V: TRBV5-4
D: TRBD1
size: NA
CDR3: CASSSRQGHNEQFF
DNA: TGTGCCAGCAGCAGCCGACAGGGCCACAATGAGCAGTTCTTC

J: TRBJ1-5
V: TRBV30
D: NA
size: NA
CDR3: CAWSVRGHQPQHF
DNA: TGTGCCTGGAGTGTACGTGGCCATCAGCCCCAGCATTTT

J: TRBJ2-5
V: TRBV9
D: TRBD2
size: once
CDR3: CASSATSGLQETQYF
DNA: TGTGCCAGCAGCGCGACTAGCGGCCTCCAAGAGACCCAGTACTTC

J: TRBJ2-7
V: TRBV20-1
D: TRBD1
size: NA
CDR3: CSASGGQGVSYEQYF
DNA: TGCAGTGCTAGTGGGGGTCAGGGGGTATCCTACGAGCAGTACTTC

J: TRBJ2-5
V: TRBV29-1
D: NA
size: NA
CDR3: CSVCNQAETQYF
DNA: TGCAGCGTTTGTAATCAGGCGGAGACCCAGTACTTC

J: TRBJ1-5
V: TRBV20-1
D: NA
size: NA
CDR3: CSARDRRSNQPQHF
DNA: TGCAGTGCTAGAGACAGACGTAGCAATCAGCCCCAGCATTTT

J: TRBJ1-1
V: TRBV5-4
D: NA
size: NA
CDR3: CASSFGQLLNTEAFF
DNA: TGTGCCAGCAGCTTTGGACAGCTATTGAACACTGAAGCTTTCTTT

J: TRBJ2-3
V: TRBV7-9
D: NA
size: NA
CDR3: CASSSSHLAVDTQYF
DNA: TGTGCCAGCAGCTCATCCCACCTAGCAGTAGATACGCAGTATTTT

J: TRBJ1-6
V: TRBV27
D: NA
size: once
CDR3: CASTLTGANSPLHF
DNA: TGTGCCAGCACCCTGACAGGCGCGAATTCACCCCTCCACTTT

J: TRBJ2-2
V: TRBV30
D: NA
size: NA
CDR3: CAWRRTRANTGELFF
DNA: TGTGCCTGGAGGAGAACTAGAGCGAACACCGGGGAGCTGTTTTTT

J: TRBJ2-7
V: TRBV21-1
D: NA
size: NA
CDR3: CASSNRQASYSYEQYF
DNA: TGTGCCAGCAGCAACAGACAGGCGTCATATTCCTACGAGCAGTACTTC

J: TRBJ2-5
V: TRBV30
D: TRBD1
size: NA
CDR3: CAWGTEETQYF
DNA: TGTGCCTGGGGGACAGAAGAGACCCAGTACTTC

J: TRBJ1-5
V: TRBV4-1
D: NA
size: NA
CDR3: CASSQDGGRYSNQPQHF
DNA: TGCGCCAGCAGCCAAGACGGGGGACGCTATAGCAATCAGCCCCAGCATTTT

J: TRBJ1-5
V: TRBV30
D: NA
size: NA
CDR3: CAWSEGQHNQPQHF
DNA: TGTGCCTGGAGTGAAGGACAGCACAATCAGCCCCAGCATTTT

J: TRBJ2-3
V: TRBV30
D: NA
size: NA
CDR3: CAWSVQGTMHTQYF
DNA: TGTGCCTGGAGTGTCCAAGGGACAATGCATACGCAGTATTTT

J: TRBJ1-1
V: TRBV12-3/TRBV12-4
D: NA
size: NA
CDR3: CASSLVLGDEGAFF
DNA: TGTGCCAGCAGTTTAGTGCTAGGGGATGAGGGAGCTTTCTTT

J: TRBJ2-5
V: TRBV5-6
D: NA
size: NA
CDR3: CASSLFSGSGGETQYF
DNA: TGTGCCAGCAGCTTGTTCTCCGGGTCAGGCGGTGAGACCCAGTACTTC

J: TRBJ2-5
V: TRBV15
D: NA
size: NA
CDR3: CATSRGGADQETQYF
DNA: TGTGCCACCAGCAGAGGAGGAGCGGACCAAGAGACCCAGTACTTC

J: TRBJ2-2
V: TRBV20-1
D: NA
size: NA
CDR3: CSAKTGNTGELFF
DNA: TGCAGTGCGAAGACAGGAAACACCGGGGAGCTGTTTTTT

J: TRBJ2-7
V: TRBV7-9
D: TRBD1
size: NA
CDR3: CASSWSGTGAYEQYF
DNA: TGTGCCAGCAGCTGGTCCGGGACAGGGGCCTACGAGCAGTACTTC

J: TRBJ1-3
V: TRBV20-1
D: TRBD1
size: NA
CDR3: CSANPTGAISGNTIYF
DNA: TGCAGTGCTAACCCGACAGGGGCCATCTCTGGAAACACCATATATTTT

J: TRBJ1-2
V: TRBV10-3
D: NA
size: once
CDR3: CAIRFGTLHGYTF
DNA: TGTGCCATCAGGTTCGGGACACTTCATGGCTACACCTTC

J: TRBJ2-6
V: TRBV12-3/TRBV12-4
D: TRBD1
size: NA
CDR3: CASTTTGAGANVLTF
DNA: TGTGCCAGCACCACGACAGGGGCTGGGGCCAACGTCCTGACTTTC

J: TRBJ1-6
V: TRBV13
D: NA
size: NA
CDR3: CASSFQGRGSPLHF
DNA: TGTGCCAGCAGCTTCCAGGGAAGGGGTTCACCCCTCCACTTT

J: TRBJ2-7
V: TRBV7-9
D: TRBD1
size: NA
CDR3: CASSLAGTGGAGEQYF
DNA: TGTGCCAGCAGCTTAGCCGGGACAGGGGGCGCGGGGGAGCAGTACTTC

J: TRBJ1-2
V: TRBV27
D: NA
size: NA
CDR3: CASSPGTVNYGYTF
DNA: TGTGCCAGCAGTCCGGGGACGGTTAACTATGGCTACACCTTC

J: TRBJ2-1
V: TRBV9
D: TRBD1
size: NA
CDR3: CASSVGGQGALNEQFF
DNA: TGTGCCAGCAGCGTAGGGGGACAGGGGGCCTTAAATGAGCAGTTCTTC

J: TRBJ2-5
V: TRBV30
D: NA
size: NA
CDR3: CAWKRETQYF
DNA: TGTGCCTGGAAAAGGGAGACCCAGTACTTC

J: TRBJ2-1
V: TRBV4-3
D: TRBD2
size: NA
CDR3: CASSPGLAGPVDEQFF
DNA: TGCGCCAGCAGCCCCGGACTAGCGGGACCTGTCGATGAGCAGTTCTTC

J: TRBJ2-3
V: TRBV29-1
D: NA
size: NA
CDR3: CSVQLRGTDTQYF
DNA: TGCAGCGTCCAACTGCGGGGCACAGATACGCAGTATTTT

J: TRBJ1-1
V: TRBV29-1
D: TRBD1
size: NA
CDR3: CSYGRQGGTEAFF
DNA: TGCAGCTATGGGCGACAGGGGGGTACTGAAGCTTTCTTT

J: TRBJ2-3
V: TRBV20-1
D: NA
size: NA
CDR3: CSVGWGTDTQYF
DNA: TGCAGTGTTGGGTGGGGCACAGATACGCAGTATTTT